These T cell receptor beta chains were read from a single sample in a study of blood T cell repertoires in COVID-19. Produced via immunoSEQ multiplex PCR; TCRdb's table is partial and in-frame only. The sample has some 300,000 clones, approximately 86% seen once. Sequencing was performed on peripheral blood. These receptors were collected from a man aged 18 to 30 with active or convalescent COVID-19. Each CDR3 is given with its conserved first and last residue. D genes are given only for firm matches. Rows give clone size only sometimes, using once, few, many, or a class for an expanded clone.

TGCGCCAGCAGTGACCCCGGAGCGTTGACAGATACGCAGTATTTT,CASSDPGALTDTQYF,TRBJ2-3,.,TRBV10-1,.
TGTGCCAGCACCCCGGGGGGGGAGCAGTACTTC,CASTPGGEQYF,TRBJ2-7,.,TRBV7-9,TRBD2
TGTGCCACCAGTGATCCGGGACTCTTCGGGGAGCTGTTTTTT,CATSDPGLFGELFF,TRBJ2-2,.,TRBV24-1,.
TGTGCCAGCAGCGGGGGACAGAGAGATACGCAGTATTTT,CASSGGQRDTQYF,TRBJ2-3,.,TRBV7-8,TRBD1
TGTGCCAGCAGCAAAAACTCGGCGGGCAGTCTCTACGAGCAGTACTTC,CASSKNSAGSLYEQYF,TRBJ2-7,.,TRBV7-9,.
TGTGCCAGCAGCTTAGGTTCCGCAGCGGGAGGGCAGTACTTC,CASSLGSAAGGQYF,TRBJ2-7,many,TRBV7-9,TRBD2
TGTGCCACCAGTGACCTCAACTATGGCTACACCTTC,CATSDLNYGYTF,TRBJ1-2,.,TRBV24-1,.
TGTGCCAGCAGGGCGACGGACAGGGGTTCCTACGAGCAGTACTTC,CASRATDRGSYEQYF,TRBJ2-7,once,TRBV6-5,TRBD1
TGTGCCATCACTCCGACTCCTCGCGGGGGCGAGCAGTACTTC,CAITPTPRGGEQYF,TRBJ2-7,.,TRBV10-3,TRBD2
TGTGCCAGCAGCTTGGCTGGAGTTAACTATGGCTACACCTTC,CASSLAGVNYGYTF,TRBJ1-2,.,TRBV5-6,.
TGTGCCAGCAGTCAGTACAATGAGCAGTTCTTC,CASSQYNEQFF,TRBJ2-1,.,TRBV12-3/TRBV12-4,.
TGTGCCAGCAGCTTAAGGGCGGGGGCCGACACTGAAGCTTTCTTT,CASSLRAGADTEAFF,TRBJ1-1,.,TRBV7-6,.
TGTGCCAGCAGCCCCCGGACTAGGAGTTTCTACGAGCAGTACTTC,CASSPRTRSFYEQYF,TRBJ2-7,.,TRBV3-1/TRBV3-2,TRBD2
TGTGCCAGCAGCTTGCCCTATAGCGGGGGGGCGAATACGCAGTATTTT,CASSLPYSGGANTQYF,TRBJ2-3,.,TRBV5-4,TRBD2
TGTGCCAGCAGTCGCGATTTTGAAAAACTGTTTTTT,CASSRDFEKLFF,TRBJ1-4,.,TRBV28,.
TGTGCCAGCACATATGAGGGGGGGTATAATTCACCCCTCCACTTT,CASTYEGGYNSPLHF,TRBJ1-6,once,TRBV2,.
TGCGCCAGCAGCCAGGTTTGGACAGGAGAGAGTGTGGGCACCGGGGAGCTGTTTTTT,CASSQVWTGESVGTGELFF,TRBJ2-2,.,TRBV4-1,TRBD1
TGTGCCAGCAGCGCCGGACAGGGTTGGGAAAAACTGTTTTTT,CASSAGQGWEKLFF,TRBJ1-4,.,TRBV28,TRBD1
TGCGCCCGCAGCTGGGGGGGAGTGGCAGGGACCTACGAGCAGTACTTC,CARSWGGVAGTYEQYF,TRBJ2-7,.,TRBV5-1,TRBD2
TGTGCCAGCAGTTTAGCCAGGGACACTGAAGCTTTCTTT,CASSLARDTEAFF,TRBJ1-1,.,TRBV27,.
TGCAGCGTTGGAGGGAGGGACAATCAGCCCCAGCATTTT,CSVGGRDNQPQHF,TRBJ1-5,.,TRBV29-1,.
TGTGCCAGCAGTAGAGAACAGCCGCACCTAAATTCACCCCTCCACTTT,CASSREQPHLNSPLHF,TRBJ1-6,.,TRBV6-6,.
TGTGCCAGCAGTACTCCGGGACAGGGATGGGAACAGCCCCAGCATTTT,CASSTPGQGWEQPQHF,TRBJ1-5,.,TRBV28,TRBD1
TGTGCCAGCAGCTTAGTGGTCGGGCCTAGCGGCAATGAGCAGTTCTTC,CASSLVVGPSGNEQFF,TRBJ2-1,.,TRBV11-2,TRBD2
TGTGCCAGCAGCTTAGGGGGCCAGGGAAAACTGTTTTTT,CASSLGGQGKLFF,TRBJ1-4,.,TRBV7-8,.
TGTGCCAGCAGCTTAGTCGGACAGGGATGGTCCGATCCTTTCTTT,CASSLVGQGWSDPFF,TRBJ1-1,.,TRBV7-9,TRBD1
TGCGCCAGCAGCTCGACAGGGAATGGAAACACCATATATTTT,CASSSTGNGNTIYF,TRBJ1-3,.,TRBV5-1,TRBD1
TGTGCCAGCAGCTCATCTCGGCGGGGCGCTAGCTCCTACGAGCAGTACTTC,CASSSSRRGASSYEQYF,TRBJ2-7,.,TRBV5-6,.
TGTGCCAGCACCCACGTAGTGGGCGGGCATTCCTACAATGAGCAGTTCTTC,CASTHVVGGHSYNEQFF,TRBJ2-1,once,TRBV6-7,.
TGTGCCAGCAGTTTTGGGGGAGGGATCGCAAAACTGTTTTTT,CASSFGGGIAKLFF,TRBJ1-4,.,TRBV27,.
TGCGCCAGCAGCCCAATTACAGGTTTCCCTGAAGCTTTCTTT,CASSPITGFPEAFF,TRBJ1-1,.,TRBV4-1,.
TGTGCCAGTAGTCTCAGCGGGGGGGGAGATACGCAGTATTTT,CASSLSGGGDTQYF,TRBJ2-3,.,TRBV19,TRBD2
TGTGCCAGTAACGGGCCAGGGGGAATCGGGGAGCTGTTTTTT,CASNGPGGIGELFF,TRBJ2-2,.,TRBV19,TRBD1
TGTGCCAGCAGTTACGGGGAACAGGGGAGGCAGCCCCAGCATTTT,CASSYGEQGRQPQHF,TRBJ1-5,few,TRBV6-6,TRBD1
TGTGCCAGCAGCCGGACAGGGTTGGATGGCTACACCTTC,CASSRTGLDGYTF,TRBJ1-2,.,TRBV6-5,TRBD1
TGCGCCAGCAGCCAAGGTGGAGGACAGGCCACAGATACGCAGTATTTT,CASSQGGGQATDTQYF,TRBJ2-3,.,TRBV4-3,TRBD1
TGTGCCAGCACCGTGACAGGGGGAGGCTATGGCTACACCTTC,CASTVTGGGYGYTF,TRBJ1-2,.,TRBV5-8,TRBD1
TGTGCCAGCAGCTTACAGGGTGAAAAACTGTTTTTT,CASSLQGEKLFF,TRBJ1-4,.,TRBV7-2,.
TGTGCCAGCAGCCAAGATCTTGCGGAGCAGTACTTC,CASSQDLAEQYF,TRBJ2-7,.,TRBV3-1/TRBV3-2,.
TGTGCCACCACATGGGGGACAGGGTATAATTCACCCCTCCACTTT,CATTWGTGYNSPLHF,TRBJ1-6,.,TRBV2,TRBD1
TGCAGTGCTAGTTTGGCTAGCGCGAGCTCCTACAATGAGCAGTTCTTC,CSASLASASSYNEQFF,TRBJ2-1,.,TRBV20-1,.
TGCGCCAGCGGGGCTTGGGGGGGGTCAGCAGATACGCAGTATTTT,CASGAWGGSADTQYF,TRBJ2-3,.,TRBV4-3,TRBD2
TGTGCCAGCAGACAGGGTGAGTGGGGCACTGAAGCTTTCTTT,CASRQGEWGTEAFF,TRBJ1-1,.,TRBV2,.
TGTGCCAGCAGCCGAGCGGGGGGCGCCGAAAACATTCAGTACTTC,CASSRAGGAENIQYF,TRBJ2-4,.,TRBV5-5,TRBD2
TGCAGTGCTAGTAGGGACAGAACCATCAATGAGCAGTTCTTC,CSASRDRTINEQFF,TRBJ2-1,.,TRBV20-1,TRBD1
TGCGCCAGCAGCCCTCGGGCCCACAGGTATGAGGGCACAGATACGCAGTATTTT,CASSPRAHRYEGTDTQYF,TRBJ2-3,.,TRBV4-1,.
TGTGCCAGCAGCGTAGACGGGAGGGGCGACGAGCAGTACTTC,CASSVDGRGDEQYF,TRBJ2-7,.,TRBV9,TRBD2
TGTGCCAGTAGTATCGGACTAGCCGGGGAGCTGTTTTTT,CASSIGLAGELFF,TRBJ2-2,few,TRBV19,TRBD2
TGTGCCAGCAGCCAAGAGGGACAGGGGTGGGCGCAGCCCCAGCATTTT,CASSQEGQGWAQPQHF,TRBJ1-5,.,TRBV14,TRBD1
TGTGCCAGCAGCTTGGGGGGGCTTCAAGGACCCGGCTACACCTTC,CASSLGGLQGPGYTF,TRBJ1-2,.,TRBV5-4,.
TGTGCCACCGGGACTAGCGGCCCGAATGAGCAGTTCTTC,CATGTSGPNEQFF,TRBJ2-1,.,TRBV2,TRBD2
TGTGCCAGTAGTGTGGCCGTCGGGGAGCTGTTTTTT,CASSVAVGELFF,TRBJ2-2,few,TRBV19,.
TGTGCCAGCAGTTTCGACAGGGAGAAGCTATATAGCAATCAGCCCCAGCATTTT,CASSFDREKLYSNQPQHF,TRBJ1-5,.,TRBV28,TRBD1
TGCGCCAGCAGTTTTGGTAGTCTAGCTCCTGATACGCAGTATTTT,CASSFGSLAPDTQYF,TRBJ2-3,.,TRBV5-1,.
TGTGCCACCCAAGACAGGGAGGCTGGAAACACCATATATTTT,CATQDREAGNTIYF,TRBJ1-3,.,TRBV6-6,TRBD1
TGTGCCAGCAGCTTCGACAGGGGAAACTATGGCTACACCTTC,CASSFDRGNYGYTF,TRBJ1-2,once,TRBV5-5,TRBD1
TGTGCCAGCCAACCCCGCGGGGGCCACTACGAGCAGTACTTC,CASQPRGGHYEQYF,TRBJ2-7,once,TRBV28,.
TGTGCCAGCAGCCCTAGCGGGGGGGACGGAGAGACCCAGTACTTC,CASSPSGGDGETQYF,TRBJ2-5,.,TRBV7-2,TRBD2
TGCGCCAGCAGCCAGGAGCGGAGTACACGGGTTTTGTCTGAAGCTTTCTTT,CASSQERSTRVLSEAFF,TRBJ1-1,.,TRBV4-1,.